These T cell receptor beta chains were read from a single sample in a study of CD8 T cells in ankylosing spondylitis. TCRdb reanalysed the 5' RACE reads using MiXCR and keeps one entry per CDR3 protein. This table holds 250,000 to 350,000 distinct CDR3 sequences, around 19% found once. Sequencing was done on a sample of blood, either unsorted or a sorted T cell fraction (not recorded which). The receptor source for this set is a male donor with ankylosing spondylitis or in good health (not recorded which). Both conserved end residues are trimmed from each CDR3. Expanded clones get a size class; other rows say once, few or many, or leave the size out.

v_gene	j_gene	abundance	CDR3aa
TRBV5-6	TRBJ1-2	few	ASSLPSVYGYT
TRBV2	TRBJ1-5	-	AISLTNRGEYSNQPQH
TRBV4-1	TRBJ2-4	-	ASSQDLEGTGSLAKNIQY
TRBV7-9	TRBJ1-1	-	ASRHTGGPGTEAF
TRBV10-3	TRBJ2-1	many	AISESSGPYNEQF
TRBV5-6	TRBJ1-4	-	ASRLRSNEKLF
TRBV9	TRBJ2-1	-	ASSAGPFNEQF
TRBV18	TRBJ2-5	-	ASSPILDLETQY
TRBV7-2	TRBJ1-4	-	ASSLLGQGEEKLF
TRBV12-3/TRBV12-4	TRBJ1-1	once	ASSLFLDTEAF
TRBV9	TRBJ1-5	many	ASSVGGHQPQH
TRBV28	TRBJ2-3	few	ETRRGLAGATDTQY
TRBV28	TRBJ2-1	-	ASSLRTRHNEQF
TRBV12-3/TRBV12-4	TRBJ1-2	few	ASSFLTGPGYT
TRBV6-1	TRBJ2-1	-	ASSVSPGPYNEQF
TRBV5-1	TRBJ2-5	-	ASSGVSVETQY
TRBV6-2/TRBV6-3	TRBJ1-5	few	ASSLGRGQPQH
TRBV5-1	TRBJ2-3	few	ASSPQGGGGTDTQY
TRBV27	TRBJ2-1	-	ASSLALDDEQF
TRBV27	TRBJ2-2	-	ASSLLINTGELF
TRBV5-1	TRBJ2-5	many	ASSLPQETQY
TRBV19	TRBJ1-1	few	ASTLSSTHPTEAF
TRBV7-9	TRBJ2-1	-	TSSLGGSLAAYNEQF
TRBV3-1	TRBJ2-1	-	ASSPLAGGYSNEQF
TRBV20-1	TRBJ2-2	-	SARTSGVNTGELF
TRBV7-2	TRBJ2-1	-	ASRPLAGGNEQF
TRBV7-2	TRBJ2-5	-	ASSLGRGAQY
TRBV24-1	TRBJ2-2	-	ATSPGLVTGELF
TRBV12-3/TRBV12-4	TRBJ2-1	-	ASSLVIGGNEQF
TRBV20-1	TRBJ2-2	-	SARDAGTFNTGELF
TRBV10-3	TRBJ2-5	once	AIRPGLAGLETQY
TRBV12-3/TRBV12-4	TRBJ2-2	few	ASSVGHPGGGELF
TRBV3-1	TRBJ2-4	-	ASSPLTSGKNIQY
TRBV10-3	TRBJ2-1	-	ATQGLADEQF
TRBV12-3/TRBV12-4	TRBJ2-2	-	ASSLSDRGPPGELF
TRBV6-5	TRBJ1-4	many	ASSYIDRGPSTNEKLF
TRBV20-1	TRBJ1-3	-	SASQPVGTGNTIY
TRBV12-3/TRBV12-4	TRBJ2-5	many	ASSLVLDLETQY